The 11 T cell receptor beta chains listed next were all sequenced from one sample in a study of cytomegalovirus exposure and HLA in healthy donors. The PCR ran on 60 Vbeta and 13 Jbeta primers. Profiled with immunoSEQ multiplex PCR; TCRdb holds only in-frame clones, not every one. The table records more than 150,000 clones, about 80% of them present only once. Sequencing was carried out using PBMCs. Receptors were obtained from a woman aged 18-35 years in good health and CMV-seropositive.

The rearrangement links TRBV6-4 to TRBJ1-6; 10 nucleotides match TRBD1. The germline CDR1 and CDR2 sequences are MRHNA and SNTAGT. Losses at the gene ends were 3 bases for V and 7 bases for J; bases not matched to a gene: 0. CDR3 length: 14 residues. The CDR3 DNA is TGTGCCAGCAGTGAGGGACAGGGGAATTCACCCCTCCACTTT. Translated, it gives CASSEGQGNSPLHF.

This clone was counted between two and nine times. The rearrangement uses TRBV6-1 and TRBJ1-2; 7 nucleotides line up with TRBD1. Trimming removed 4 bases from V and 4 bases from J; junction bases left unmatched: 3. This CDR3 comprises 13 residues. Germline V gives CDR1 MNHNS, CDR2 SASEGT. CDR3 sequence (DNA): TGTGCCAGCAGTGTTCGGGACAGCTATGGCTACACCTTC. Translation gives CASSVRDSYGYTF.

In this sample, this clone turned up a few times. V and J are TRBV6-1 and TRBJ2-4; TRBD1 might be the D (6 bases). Germline CDR1 reads MNHNS; CDR2 reads SASEGT. The CDR3 sequence is 16 residues long. V was pared by 3 bases and J by 5 bases, with 17 bases between. The CDR3 nucleotides are TGTGCCAGCAGTGACCAAGACTCCGGGACACAAAACATTCAGTACTTC. Encoded protein: CASSDQDSGTQNIQYF.

This chain joins TRBV29-1 and TRBJ2-6; 7 nucleotides agree with TRBD1. Germline V gene sequence: CDR1 SQVTM, CDR2 ANQGSEA. The CDR3 consists of 14 residues. V was pared by 6 bases and J by 0 bases, with 2 bases of the junction left unmatched. CDR3 sequence: CSVTGSSGANVLTF. As DNA, the CDR3 is TGCAGCGTGACAGGGAGCTCTGGGGCCAACGTCCTGACTTTC.

This chain joins TRBV18 and TRBJ1-4; maybe TRBD1 (5 bases). With 5 bases removed from V and 4 bases from J, the gap between germline ends came to 8 bases. The CDR3 contains 13 residues. Germline CDR1 reads KGHSH; CDR2 reads LQKENI. CDR3 DNA sequence: TGTGCCAGCTCAGTCGACAGTAATGAAAAACTGTTTTTT. As protein: CASSVDSNEKLFF.

Only one count was recorded for this clone. The J gene is TRBJ2-1, the V gene TRBV7-2; TRBD2 agrees at 13 bases. The CDR3 contains 17 residues. Per germline, CDR1 SGHTA and CDR2 FQGNSA. V gave up 3 bases and J gave up 6 bases; unmatched junction bases: 8. Here the CDR3 reads CASSFRRTSGGPNEQFF. As DNA, the CDR3 is TGTGCCAGCAGCTTCCGCAGGACTAGCGGGGGCCCCAATGAGCAGTTCTTC.

The rearrangement links TRBV5-6 to TRBJ2-7; 11 bases map to TRBD2. Trimming at V came to 4 bases and at J to 2 bases, leaving 5 bases not matched to a gene. In germline, CDR1 is SGHDT, CDR2 YYEEEE. The CDR3 totals 15 residues. Written as DNA, the CDR3 is TGTGCCAGCAGCGAGCTAGCGGGGGGTCCCTACGAGCAGTACGTC. Translation: CASSELAGGPYEQYV.

This clone occurred a few times. The chain couples TRBV29-1 to TRBJ2-3; 15 bases agree with TRBD2. CDR3 length: 18 residues. The V gene end was trimmed by 0 bases and the J gene end by 2 bases; junction bases not matched to a gene: 6. Germline CDR1 and CDR2: SQVTM and ANQGSEA. The CDR3 DNA reads as TGCAGCGTTGAAGATTTTGGACTAGCGGGGGGGATCACAGATACGCAGTATTTT. This gives the protein CSVEDFGLAGGITDTQYF.

The gene calls are TRBV30 and TRBJ1-5; D is perhaps TRBD1 (6 bases). This CDR3 contains 17 residues. Trimming stripped 5 bases from V and 0 bases from J, with 20 bases between. Per the germline V gene, CDR1 is GTSNPN and CDR2 is SVGIG (reference sequence). CDR3 protein: CAWDGTKYLHSNQPQHF. The CDR3, as DNA: TGTGCCTGGGACGGGACAAAATACCTCCATAGCAATCAGCCCCAGCATTTT.

The chain joins TRBV7-2 to TRBJ1-2; D uncertain. The CDR3 is 15 residues long. The V gene's germline CDR1 is SGHTA and CDR2 FQGNSA. V dropped 5 bases and J dropped 1 base, with 14 bases sitting between them. CDR3 sequence (DNA): TGTGCCAGCAGCCCAGATACCATCGTTAACTATGGCTACACCTTC. This translates into CASSPDTIVNYGYTF.

This CDR3 reads CASSMSLSGQGRETQYF. CDR3 nucleotides: TGTGCCAGCAGTATGTCCCTGTCGGGACAGGGAAGAGAGACCCAGTACTTC. The rearrangement uses TRBV28 and TRBJ2-5; the match to TRBD1 covers 9 bases. The CDR3 covers 17 residues. Unmatched junction bases numbered 14, after V lost 5 bases and J lost 4 bases. The V gene's germline CDR1 is MDHEN and CDR2 SYDVKM.